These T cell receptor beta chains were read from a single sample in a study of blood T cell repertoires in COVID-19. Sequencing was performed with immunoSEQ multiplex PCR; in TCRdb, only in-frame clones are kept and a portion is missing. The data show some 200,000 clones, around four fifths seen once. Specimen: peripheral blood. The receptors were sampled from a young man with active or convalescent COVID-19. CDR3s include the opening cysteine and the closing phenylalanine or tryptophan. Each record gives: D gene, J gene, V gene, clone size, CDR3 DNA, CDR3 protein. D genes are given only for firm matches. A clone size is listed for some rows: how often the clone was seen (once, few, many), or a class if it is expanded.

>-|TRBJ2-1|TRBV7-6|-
TGTGCCAGCAGCCAGATAGAGGCCCTACGCAATGAGCAGTTCTTC
CASSQIEALRNEQFF
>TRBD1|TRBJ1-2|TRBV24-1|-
TGTGCCACCAGTGATTCGCCGGGGGACAGGGCCGATTTTTACTATGGCTACACCTTC
CATSDSPGDRADFYYGYTF
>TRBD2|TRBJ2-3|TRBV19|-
TGTGCCAGTAGTATAGCTCCGTCTAGCGGGAGAGCAGATACGCAGTATTTT
CASSIAPSSGRADTQYF
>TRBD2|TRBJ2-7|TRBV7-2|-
TGTGCCAGCAGCACCTCTAGCGGGGCCCCCTACGAGCAGTACTTC
CASSTSSGAPYEQYF
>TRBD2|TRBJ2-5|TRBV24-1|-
TGTGCCACCAGTGGTCAAAGCGGACTAGCGGTCCAAGAGACCCAGTACTTC
CATSGQSGLAVQETQYF
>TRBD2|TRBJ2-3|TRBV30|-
TGTGCCTGGTCAACGGGAGCGGGGGGCCCAGATACGCAGTATTTT
CAWSTGAGGPDTQYF
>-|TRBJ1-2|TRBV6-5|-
TGTGCCAGCAGTTACTCAGCGGAGGGGCCCGAAGGGGGCTACACCTTC
CASSYSAEGPEGGYTF
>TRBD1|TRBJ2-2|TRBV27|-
TGTGCCACCGCGGACGCTTGGACAGGGGGTAACGGGGAGCTGTTTTTT
CATADAWTGGNGELFF
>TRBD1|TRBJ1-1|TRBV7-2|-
TGTGCCAGCAGCTTTAAATCAGGGGGCACTGAAGCTTTCTTT
CASSFKSGGTEAFF
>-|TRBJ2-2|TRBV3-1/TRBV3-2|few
TGTGCCAGCAGCCCCCGAACAGGGATCATCGGGGAGCTGTTTTTT
CASSPRTGIIGELFF
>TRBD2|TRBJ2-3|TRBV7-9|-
TGTGCCAGCAGCGCCTCGACTAGCTGGAGCACAGATACGCAGTATTTT
CASSASTSWSTDTQYF
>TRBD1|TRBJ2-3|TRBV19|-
TGTGCCAGTAGTATCCAGGGGGTTAGCACAGATACGCAGTATTTT
CASSIQGVSTDTQYF
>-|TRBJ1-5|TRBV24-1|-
TGTGCCACCAGTGGGACTTACGGGATGGGGAGCAATCAGCCCCAGCATTTT
CATSGTYGMGSNQPQHF
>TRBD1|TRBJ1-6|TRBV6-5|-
TGTGCCAGCAGTACAGGGACAGGCAGCTCACCCCTCCACTTT
CASSTGTGSSPLHF
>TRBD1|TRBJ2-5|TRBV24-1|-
TGTGCCACCAGTGAGGCCGGGACAGGGGAAGAGACCCAGTACTTC
CATSEAGTGEETQYF
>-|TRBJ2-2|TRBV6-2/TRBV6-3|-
TGTGCCAGCACCCCCCCGGGGGACAGCAACACCGGGGAGCTGTTTTTT
CASTPPGDSNTGELFF
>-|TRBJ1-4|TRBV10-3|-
TGTGCCATCAGTGAAAGGGGCCTGAATGAAAAACTGTTTTTT
CAISERGLNEKLFF
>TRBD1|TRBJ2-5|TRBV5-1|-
TGCGCCAGCAGCTCGACAGGGTTGGGAGAGACCCAGTACTTC
CASSSTGLGETQYF
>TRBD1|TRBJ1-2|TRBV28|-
TGTGCCAGCAGATCGGGACAGGAGGACTATGGCTACACCTTC
CASRSGQEDYGYTF
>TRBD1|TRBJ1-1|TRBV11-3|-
TGTGCCAGCAGCGGGGGGACAGGGCTGGGCACTGAAGCTTTCTTT
CASSGGTGLGTEAFF
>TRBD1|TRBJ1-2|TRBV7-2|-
TGTGCCAGCAGCTTAGTCCTCCGCGGGACAGGTGGCTACACCTTC
CASSLVLRGTGGYTF
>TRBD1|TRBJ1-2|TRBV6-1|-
TGTGCCAGCAGTGAAGCGGGACAGGCTCACTATGGCTACACCTTC
CASSEAGQAHYGYTF
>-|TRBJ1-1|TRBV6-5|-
TGTGCCAGCAGTTACAGCACGAACACTGAAGCTTTCTTT
CASSYSTNTEAFF
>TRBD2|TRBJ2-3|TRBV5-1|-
TGCGCCAGCAGCTTGGCCGGGACTAGCGGAATCACAGATACGCAGTATTTT
CASSLAGTSGITDTQYF
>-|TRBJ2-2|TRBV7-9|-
TGTGCCAGCAGCTCGCCGGACAGTGTCACCGGGGAGCTGTTTTTT
CASSSPDSVTGELFF
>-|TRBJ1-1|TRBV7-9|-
TGTGCCAGCAGCTTATTGGGAGACACTGAAGCTTTCTTT
CASSLLGDTEAFF
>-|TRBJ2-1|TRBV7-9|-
TGTGCCAGCAGCCGATCAACACATTTTTCCCCTGGCTCCTACAATGAGCAGTTCTTC
CASSRSTHFSPGSYNEQFF
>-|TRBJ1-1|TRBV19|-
TGTGCCTCGCGGGCTGGGGGCGTGGGCGCTGAAGCTTTCTTT
CASRAGGVGAEAFF
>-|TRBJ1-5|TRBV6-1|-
TGTGCCAGCAGTGATGAGTGGGGAGGCAATCAGCCCCAGCATTTT
CASSDEWGGNQPQHF
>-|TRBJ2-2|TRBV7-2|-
TGTGCCAGCAGCTTACTGCGGGGCGGGGAGCTGTTTTTT
CASSLLRGGELFF
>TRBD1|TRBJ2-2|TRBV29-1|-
TGCAGCGGGGGACAGACGAACACCGGGGAGCTGTTTTTT
CSGGQTNTGELFF
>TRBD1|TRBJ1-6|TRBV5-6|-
TGTGCCAGCAGCCGCACGGGACAGAATTCACCCCTCCACTTT
CASSRTGQNSPLHF
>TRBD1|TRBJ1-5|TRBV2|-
TGTGCCAGCAACGGGGACAGGGAGCCCCAGCATTTT
CASNGDREPQHF
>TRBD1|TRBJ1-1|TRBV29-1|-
TGCAGCGTTGACGGACAGGGGAACACTGAAGCTTTCTTT
CSVDGQGNTEAFF
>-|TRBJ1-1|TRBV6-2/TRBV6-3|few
TGTGCCAGCAGTTACCTAAAGGCACTGGGCGCTGAAGCTTTCTTT
CASSYLKALGAEAFF
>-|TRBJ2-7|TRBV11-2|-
TGTGCCAGCACCCAGCGGGCGTACTCCTACGAGCAGTACTTC
CASTQRAYSYEQYF
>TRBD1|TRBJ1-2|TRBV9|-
TGTGCCAGCAGCCCCGGAGGGGGAACAGGGGCCGGCTACACCTTC
CASSPGGGTGAGYTF
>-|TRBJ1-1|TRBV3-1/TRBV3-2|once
TGTGCCAGCAGCCATGAAAACCAGAAAGCTTTCTTT
CASSHENQKAFF
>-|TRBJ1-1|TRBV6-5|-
TGTGCCAGCAGTTACCGGGGTGGGAACACTGAAGCTTTCTTT
CASSYRGGNTEAFF
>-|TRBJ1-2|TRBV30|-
TGTGCCTGGACCTCCCGGGGGAAGGGAGGCTACACCTTC
CAWTSRGKGGYTF
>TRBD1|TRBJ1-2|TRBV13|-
TGTGCCAGCAGCCACGGGACAGGGAATAACTATGGCTACACCTTC
CASSHGTGNNYGYTF
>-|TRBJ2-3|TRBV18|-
TGTGCCAGCTCACCCCGAGGGGGTGGCACAGATACGCAGTATTTT
CASSPRGGGTDTQYF
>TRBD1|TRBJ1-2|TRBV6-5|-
TGTGCCAGCAGTTACGGCGGGACAGACTATGGCTACACCTTC
CASSYGGTDYGYTF
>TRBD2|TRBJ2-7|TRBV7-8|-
TGTGCCAGCAGCTTAACGGGAGGGCCGGTTTACGAGCAGTACTTC
CASSLTGGPVYEQYF
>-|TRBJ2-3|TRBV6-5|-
TGTGCCACCCACGGGGTTTTCACAGATACGCAGTATTTT
CATHGVFTDTQYF
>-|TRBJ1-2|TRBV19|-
TGTGCCAGTAGTATATTCATTGGGCGGGAGGTTACGCTCAACTATGGCTACACCTTC
CASSIFIGREVTLNYGYTF
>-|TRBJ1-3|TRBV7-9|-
TGTGCCAGCAGCTTAGCCCAACAGGGAAACACCATATATTTT
CASSLAQQGNTIYF
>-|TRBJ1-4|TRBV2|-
TGTGCCAGCAGTTCTACGGTTAATGAAAAACTGTTTTTT
CASSSTVNEKLFF
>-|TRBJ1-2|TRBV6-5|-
TGTGCCAGCAGTTACTCGACGGGAATTAACTATGGCTACACCTTC
CASSYSTGINYGYTF
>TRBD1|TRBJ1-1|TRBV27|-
TGTGCCAGCAGTCCCGGGGACAGACATTCGAGGATGGCTTTCTTT
CASSPGDRHSRMAFF
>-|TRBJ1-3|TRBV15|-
TGTGCCACCAGCAGATTGGCCGCGGGGGGGCCAGGAAACACCATATATTTT
CATSRLAAGGPGNTIYF
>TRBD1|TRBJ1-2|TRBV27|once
TGTGCCAGCAGTTTGTATCGGACAGGGGCGGGCTATGGCTACACCTTC
CASSLYRTGAGYGYTF
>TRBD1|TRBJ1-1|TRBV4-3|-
TGCGCCAGCAGCCAAAGACAGGGGGCTTGGGGTGAAGCTTTCTTT
CASSQRQGAWGEAFF
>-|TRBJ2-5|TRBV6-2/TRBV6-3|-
TGTGCCAGCAGTAAGTTCGAGGTAGAGACCCAGTACTTC
CASSKFEVETQYF
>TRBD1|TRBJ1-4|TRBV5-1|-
TGCGCCAGCAGCTTGGTGCCCCCCGGACAGGGTGGTGAAAAACTGTTTTTT
CASSLVPPGQGGEKLFF
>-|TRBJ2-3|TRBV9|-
TGTGCCAGCAGCGTAGGGTTTGTAGGGGCAGATACGCAGTATTTT
CASSVGFVGADTQYF
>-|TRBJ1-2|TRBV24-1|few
TGTGCCACCGGGGGAGGGGCCTATGGCTACACCTTC
CATGGGAYGYTF
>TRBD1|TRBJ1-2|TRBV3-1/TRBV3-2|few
TGTGCCAGCAGCCCCGACAGGGTTGGCTACACCTTC
CASSPDRVGYTF
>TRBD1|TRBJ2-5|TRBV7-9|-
TGTGCCAGCAGCGAGGCAGGTGGGACAGGGGTGGAAGAGACCCAGTACTTC
CASSEAGGTGVEETQYF
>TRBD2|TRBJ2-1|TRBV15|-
TGTGCCACCAGCAGAGCTCGGCGGGAGTGGAATGAGCAGTTCTTC
CATSRARREWNEQFF